These 27 T cell receptor beta chains share one sample of origin, sequenced in a study of blood T cell repertoires in COVID-19 (dated by TCRdb to the early 2020s). Preparation of the library involved the immunoSEQ multiplex PCR assay. The table was pulled from immuneACCESS by TCRdb, which kept in-frame rearrangements only. Such tables lose some clones; where checked, under half of the loss comes from unresolved V genes, and the rest has no known cause. The sample table shows more than 250,000 clones, and 87% are seen once. The ten biggest clones cover approximately 5% of the sample. The specimen sequenced was PBMCs or T cells enriched from blood (not recorded which). Every receptor here comes from a woman in her thirties who had recovered from COVID-19.

The gene calls are TRBV19 and TRBJ2-2, with D possibly being TRBD1 (6 bases). V was shortened by 7 bases and J by 2 bases, with 11 bases between the two germline ends. From germline, CDR1 is LNHDA and CDR2 SQIVND (reference sequence). CDR3 length equals 14 residues. CDR3 bases: TGTGCCAGTATCCAGGACAGAAACACCGGGGAGCTGTTTTTT. Translated, it gives CASIQDRNTGELFF. The whole variable domain, remainder taken from reference TRBV19 and TRBJ2-2, is DGGITQSPKYLFRKEGQNVTLSCEQNLNHDAMYWYRQDPGQGLRLIYYSQIVNDFQKGDIAEGYSVSREKKESFPLTVTSAQKNPTAFYLCASIQDRNTGELFFGEGSRLTVL.

The genes are TRBV19 and TRBJ1-2; TRBD1 agrees at 9 bases. Germline V CDR1 and CDR2: LNHDA, SQIVND (reference sequence). The trim removed 5 bases at V and 10 bases at J, leaving 5 bases unmatched. The CDR3 is made up of 12 amino acids. In nucleotides, the CDR3 is TGTGCCAGTAGTCCCACAGGGGGCGACTACACCTTC. Encoded protein: CASSPTGGDYTF.

The J gene is TRBJ1-1, the V gene TRBV11-2; weak D call: TRBD1 (5 bases). The germline V and J ends were trimmed by 5 bases and 5 bases, with 9 bases remaining between them. The CDR3 contains 12 residues. In germline, CDR1 is SGHAT, CDR2 FQNNGV. The CDR3 reads CASSIRGTEAFF. In DNA form, the CDR3 reads TGTGCCAGCAGCATAAGGGGTACTGAAGCTTTCTTT.

This chain joins TRBV20-1 and TRBJ1-4, with 8 bases that match TRBD1. This CDR3 has 15 residues. Germline V lookup: CDR1 DFQATT, CDR2 SNEGSKA (reference sequence). J was trimmed by 2 bases and V by 3 bases; bases with no gene match: 5. The CDR3 DNA reads as TGCAGTGCTAGTAAACAGGGGGTCACTAATGAAAAACTGTTTTTT. Encoded protein: CSASKQGVTNEKLFF.

This clone has just one count. V is TRBV29-1 and J is TRBJ1-2; the D gene is possibly TRBD1 (6 bases). Trimming took off 4 bases at V and 7 bases at J, with 13 bases between the two ends. The CDR3 is 12 amino acids. CDR1 is SQVTM and CDR2 is ANQGSEA in the germline V gene. The CDR3 protein is CSVGRGLGGYTF. The DNA for the CDR3 is TGCAGCGTTGGGCGGGGGCTCGGTGGCTACACCTTC.

The V and J genes are TRBV6-5 and TRBJ2-7; 10 bases match TRBD2. Trimming cost V 2 bases and J 2 bases; bases outside gene matches: 3. The CDR3 is 15 residues long. Germline V lookup: CDR1 MNHEY, CDR2 SVGAGI. This CDR3 reads CASSYQRGGTYEQYF. CDR3 DNA: TGTGCCAGCAGTTACCAGCGGGGGGGTACCTACGAGCAGTACTTC.

This chain joins TRBV19 and TRBJ2-4; a weak D match, TRBD2 (5 bases). V was shortened by 0 bases and J by 1 base, with 13 bases between the two germline ends. CDR3 length equals 17 residues. Germline loops: CDR1 LNHDA, CDR2 SQIVND (reference sequence). In DNA form, the CDR3 reads TGTGCCAGTAGTATAGATGCGGGCCGACGGGCCAAAAACATTCAGTACTTC. It codes for CASSIDAGRRAKNIQYF.

V gene TRBV12-3 or TRBV12-4 combines with J gene TRBJ1-1; 8 nucleotides align to TRBD1. The CDR3 extends over 12 amino acids. Unmatched junction bases numbered 10, after V lost 5 bases and J lost 14 bases. CDR3 sequence reads: CASSLPGTGYFF. The DNA of the CDR3 is TGTGCCAGCAGTCTTCCCGGGACAGGTTACTTCTTT.

The chain carries TRBV5-6 and TRBJ1-1; D possibly corresponds to TRBD1 (5 bases). CDR3 length equals 18 residues. Germline CDR1 and CDR2: SGHDT and YYEEEE. V lost 0 bases and J lost 4, with 22 bases in between. CDR3 sequence reads: CASSLVVSGQKGGTEAFF. CDR3 nucleotide sequence: TGTGCCAGCAGCTTGGTTGTGTCAGGGCAGAAGGGAGGCACTGAAGCTTTCTTT. The variable domain in full, completed from reference TRBV5-6 and TRBJ1-1, reads DAGVTQSPTHLIKTRGQQVTLRCSPKSGHDTVSWYQQALGQGPQFIFQYYEEEERQRGNFPDRFSGHQFPNYSSELNVNALLLGDSALYLCASSLVVSGQKGGTEAFFGQGTRLTVV.

V and J are TRBV27 and TRBJ2-3, with D hard to call. CDR1 is MNHEY and CDR2 is SMNVEV in the germline V gene (reference sequence). The CDR3 has 12 amino acids. Trimming took 3 bases from V and 4 from J, leaving 5 bases between them. CDR3 residues: CASSFNPDTQYF. CDR3 in DNA: TGTGCCAGCAGTTTCAATCCAGATACGCAGTATTTT.

The V gene is TRBV4-3, the J gene TRBJ2-1, with 13 bases fitting TRBD2. Germline CDR1 is LGHNA and CDR2 is YSLEER. V was pared by 1 base and J by 8 bases, with 2 bases of the junction left unmatched. The CDR3 consists of 15 residues. The DNA for the CDR3 is TGCGCCAGCAGCCAAGGACTAGCGGGGGGTCATGAGCAGTTCTTC. It yields the protein CASSQGLAGGHEQFF.

The chain employs TRBV6-1 and TRBJ1-1, with D perhaps matching TRBD1 (6 bases). The V gene lost 2 bases and the J gene lost 10 bases, with 14 bases spanning the gap. This CDR3 region has 13 residues. In germline, CDR1 is MNHNS, CDR2 SASEGT. CDR3 amino acids: CASSESGGSVAFF. Written as DNA, the CDR3 is TGTGCCAGCAGTGAATCGGGGGGCTCGGTAGCTTTCTTT.

The chain carries TRBV30 and TRBJ1-1; D is unresolved. The CDR3 covers 12 residues. V lost 3 bases to trimming and J lost 11 bases, with 16 bases between them. Germline CDR1 reads GTSNPN; CDR2 reads SVGIG (reference sequence). CDR3 residues: CAWSPTLVVAFF. In DNA form, the CDR3 reads TGTGCCTGGAGCCCGACTTTGGTTGTTGCTTTCTTT.

CDR3 protein: CASSLSFSPDTQYF. CDR3 sequence (DNA): TGTGCCAGCAGCTTGAGCTTTTCCCCAGATACGCAGTATTTT. The genes are TRBV5-4 and TRBJ2-3; D not certain. V lost 1 base and J 4 bases, leaving 10 bases between the germline ends. This CDR3 comprises 14 residues. CDR1 SGHNT and CDR2 YYREEE come from the germline V gene (reference sequence).

The V call is TRBV10-3, the J call TRBJ1-2; 10 nucleotides align to TRBD1. V shed 2 bases and J 4 bases; nucleotides not matched to a gene: 4. CDR1 and CDR2 (germline): ENHRY, SYGVKD. The CDR3 has 15 residues. The CDR3: CAISEGGQGRYGYTF. The CDR3 region has the DNA TGTGCCATCAGTGAGGGGGGACAGGGGCGCTATGGCTACACCTTC.

This rearrangement joins TRBV12-3 or TRBV12-4 to TRBJ2-7; TRBD1 is a possible D gene (6 bases). The CDR3 sequence is 13 residues long. Trimming removed 3 bases from V and 3 bases from J, with 9 bases in between. For the CDR3, the DNA is TGTGCCAGCAGTTTTACAGGGAACTACGAGCAGTACTTC. Translation: CASSFTGNYEQYF.

This clone was detected only once. The rearrangement uses TRBV9 and TRBJ2-6, with unresolved D. Trimming cost V 3 bases and J 0 bases, with 16 bases left between them. Germline CDR1 SGDLS, CDR2 YYNGEE. CDR3 length equals 18 residues. The chain's CDR3 is CASSAPVGDSSGANVLTF. The CDR3 coding sequence is TGTGCCAGCAGCGCCCCGGTCGGCGACTCCTCTGGGGCCAACGTCCTGACTTTC. Full variable domain (rest looked up from reference TRBV9 and TRBJ2-6): DSGVTQTPKHLITATGQRVTLRCSPRSGDLSVYWYQQSLDQGLQFLIQYYNGEERAKGNILERFSAQQFPDLHSELNLSSLELGDSALYFCASSAPVGDSSGANVLTFGAGSRLTVL.

The rearrangement joins TRBV5-1 to TRBJ2-5; tentatively, D is TRBD2 (6 bases). CDR3 size: 15 residues. Germline values: CDR1 SGHRS, CDR2 YFSETQ. V gave up 4 bases and J gave up 0 bases, with 13 bases separating them. The CDR3 DNA reads as TGCGCCAGCAGCCTCAACCGCGGGAACCAAGAGACCCAGTACTTC. This gives the protein CASSLNRGNQETQYF.

CDR3 region: CASSQKHEQYF. In nucleotides, the CDR3 is TGTGCCAGCAGTCAAAAGCACGAGCAGTACTTC. The V call is TRBV6-6, the J call TRBJ2-7; D unresolved. Germline assignment: CDR1 MNHNY and CDR2 SVGAGI (reference sequence). The CDR3 length is 11 residues. V gave up 5 bases and J gave up 5 bases, with 7 bases separating them.

The J gene is TRBJ2-5, the V gene TRBV27; 11 nucleotides align to TRBD2. The CDR3 contains 14 residues. CDR1 and CDR2 (germline): MNHEY, SMNVEV (reference sequence). Germline trimming cut 6 bases from V and 4 bases from J; bases unmatched to any gene: 4. Written as DNA, the CDR3 is TGTGCCAGCAGCGATAGCGGGAGGGGAGAGACCCAGTACTTC. It encodes CASSDSGRGETQYF.

This clone was detected only once. This chain joins TRBV6-2 or TRBV6-3 and TRBJ1-6, with TRBD1 identical over 7 bases. Trimming cost V 6 bases and J 10 bases; bases outside gene matches: 9. CDR3 length: 14 amino acids. Per germline, CDR1 MNHEY and CDR2 SVGEGT. The CDR3 DNA reads as TGTGCCAGCAGCCCGGGACAGCTGCGGTCACCCCTCCACTTT. Translation gives CASSPGQLRSPLHF.

The rearrangement uses TRBV29-1 and TRBJ2-5; D is unresolved. The ends were cut back, 7 bases at V and 3 bases at J, with 12 bases in the middle. The germline CDR1 and CDR2 sequences are SQVTM and ANQGSEA. CDR3 length: 12 residues. The CDR3: CSGSPTKETQYF. Here the CDR3 DNA reads TGCAGCGGCTCTCCAACAAAAGAGACCCAGTACTTC.

The chain joins TRBV19 to TRBJ2-5; a weak D match, TRBD2 (6 bases). Germline lookup yields CDR1 LNHDA and CDR2 SQIVND (reference sequence). CDR3 length: 12 residues. The ends were cut back, 3 bases at V and 10 bases at J, with 12 bases in the middle. CDR3 region: CASSIPLGGQYF. For the CDR3, the DNA is TGTGCCAGTAGTATTCCATTGGGGGGCCAGTACTTC.

CDR3 nucleotide sequence: TGTGCCAGCGGTGCGGATACGGGCTACGAGCAGTACTTC. It is translated as CASGADTGYEQYF. This chain joins TRBV2 and TRBJ2-7; D unclear. The CDR3 spans 13 residues. The germline CDR1 and CDR2 sequences are SNHLY and FYNNEI. Trimming took 8 bases from V and 3 from J, leaving 14 bases between them.

The rearrangement links TRBV29-1 to TRBJ2-1, with a tentative D call TRBD1 (6 bases). With 4 bases removed from V and 4 bases from J, the gap between germline ends came to 11 bases. CDR3 length equals 13 residues. CDR1 is SQVTM, CDR2 ANQGSEA, per germline. The CDR3 is CSVALGQYNEQFF. For the CDR3, the DNA is TGCAGCGTTGCCCTAGGACAGTACAATGAGCAGTTCTTC.

The V call is TRBV3-1 (or the pseudogene TRBV3-2), the J call TRBJ1-2; possibly TRBD1 for D (5 bases). Germline V gene lookup returns CDR1 LGHDT and CDR2 YNNKEL (reference sequence). The CDR3 runs to 14 residues. V lost 0 bases to trimming and J lost 2 bases, with 7 bases between them. CDR3 bases: TGTGCCAGCAGCCAAGACAGGGCCAACTATGGCTACACCTTC. This sequence encodes CASSQDRANYGYTF.

This chain joins TRBV5-4 and TRBJ2-2; 12 positions agree with TRBD2. The CDR3 consists of 18 residues. Germline V gene data show CDR1 as SGHNT and CDR2 as YYREEE (reference sequence). V lost 1 base to trimming and J lost 4 bases; unmatched junction nucleotides: 8. As DNA, the CDR3 is TGTGCCAGCAGCTTGAGGGCTAGCGGGGGGGCCGCCACCGGGGAGCTGTTTTTT. Translated: CASSLRASGGAATGELFF.